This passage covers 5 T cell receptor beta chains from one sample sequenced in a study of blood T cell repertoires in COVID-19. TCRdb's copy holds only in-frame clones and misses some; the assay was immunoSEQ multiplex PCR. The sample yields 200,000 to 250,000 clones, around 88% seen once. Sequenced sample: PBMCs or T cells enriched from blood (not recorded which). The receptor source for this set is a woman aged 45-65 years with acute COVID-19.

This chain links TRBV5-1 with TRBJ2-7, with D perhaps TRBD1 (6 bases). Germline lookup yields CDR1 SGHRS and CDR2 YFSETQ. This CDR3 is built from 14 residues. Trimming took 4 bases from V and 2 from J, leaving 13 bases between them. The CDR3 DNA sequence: TGCGCCAGCAGCGCAACAGGGCTACCCTACGAGCAGTACTTC. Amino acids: CASSATGLPYEQYF.

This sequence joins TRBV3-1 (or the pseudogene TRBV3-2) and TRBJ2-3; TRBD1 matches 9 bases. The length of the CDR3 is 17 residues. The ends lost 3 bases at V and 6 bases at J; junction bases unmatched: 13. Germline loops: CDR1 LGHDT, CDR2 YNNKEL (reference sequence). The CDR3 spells CASSQGAVRTGADTQYF. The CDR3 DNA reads TGTGCCAGCAGCCAGGGTGCGGTTAGGACAGGGGCTGATACGCAGTATTTT.

CDR3 loop: CASSLAWGQDTEAFF. The CDR3 region has the DNA TGCGCCAGCAGCTTGGCCTGGGGGCAGGACACTGAAGCTTTCTTT. The gene calls are TRBV5-1 and TRBJ1-1; D possibly corresponds to TRBD1 (6 bases). The V end was cut by 0 bases, the J end by 3 bases, with 12 bases between. Germline CDR1 SGHRS, CDR2 YFSETQ. The CDR3 has 15 amino acids.

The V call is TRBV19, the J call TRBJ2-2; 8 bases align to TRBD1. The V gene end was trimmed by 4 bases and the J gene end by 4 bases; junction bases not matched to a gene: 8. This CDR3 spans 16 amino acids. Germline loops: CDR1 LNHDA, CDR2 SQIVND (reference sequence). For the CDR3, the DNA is TGTGCCAGTAGTAGGCTACAGGGGGGCGGCACCGGGGAGCTGTTTTTT. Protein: CASSRLQGGGTGELFF.

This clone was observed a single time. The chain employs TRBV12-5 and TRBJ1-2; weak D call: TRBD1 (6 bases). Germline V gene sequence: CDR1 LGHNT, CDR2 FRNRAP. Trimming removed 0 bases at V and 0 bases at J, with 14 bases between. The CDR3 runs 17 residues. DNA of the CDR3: TGTGCTAGTGGTTTGGTACTTCTGGACAGTTCTAACTATGGCTACACCTTC. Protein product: CASGLVLLDSSNYGYTF.